Here is one TCR beta chain with its context. The CDR3 consists of 15 residues. Germline CDR1 reads SEHNR; CDR2 reads FQNEAQ (reference sequence). Germline trimming cut 5 bases from V and 5 bases from J; bases unmatched to any gene: 7. Clones were read by immunoSEQ multiplex PCR, and TCRdb kept only the in-frame ones, dropping some. The repertoire consists of about 660,000 clones, with 70% to 90% occurring once and the leading ten covering around 0.01%. This specimen belongs to a study of shared T cell receptors in the human thymus. This sample was shared with a second study, whose subject was human thymus T cells. That work contributes: Among the donors, all were healthy Finnish infants having corrective surgery for congenital heart defects. During corrective heart surgery, resections were taken, and the thymus tissue came from them. Seemingly biased V and J gene usage marked thymic and blood repertoires. A high degree of thymic repertoire overlap among unrelated individuals was reported in related research.

This receptor was obtained from a boy under two years old with a congenital heart defect. The sequencing input was thymocytes. The chain couples TRBV7-9 to TRBJ2-1, with 9 bases aligning to TRBD2. CDR3 nucleotide sequence: TGTGCCAGCAGCGGTAGCGGGAGTGCCCACAATGAGCAGTTCTTC. Translation: CASSGSGSAHNEQFF. The full variable domain, completed using reference TRBV7-9 and TRBJ2-1, is DTGVSQNPRHKITKRGQNVTFRCDPISEHNRLYWYRQTLGQGPEFLTYFQNEAQLEKSRLLSDRFSAERPKGSFSTLEIQRTEQGDSAMYLCASSGSGSAHNEQFFGPGTRLTVL.